Following are 20 T cell receptor beta chains from one sample sequenced in a study of blood T cell repertoires in COVID-19. Here immunoSEQ multiplex PCR was the method, and the copy in TCRdb shows in-frame clones only, minus some. The repertoire has about 140,000 clones, more than 60% of them found once; the top ten carry approximately 9%. Sequences were obtained from peripheral blood. The receptors were gathered from a woman aged 45-65 years with active or convalescent COVID-19.

This chain uses TRBV15 with TRBJ2-3; D is unresolved. The CDR3 totals 11 residues. V lost 6 bases, J lost 4 bases, and 5 bases lay in between. Germline V gives CDR1 LNHNV, CDR2 YYDKDF (reference sequence). CDR3 sequence: CATRRADTQYF. For the CDR3, the DNA is TGTGCCACCAGGCGAGCAGATACGCAGTATTTT.

The genes are TRBV20-1 and TRBJ1-1; D not resolved. CDR1 is DFQATT and CDR2 is SNEGSKA in the germline V gene (reference sequence). Trimming left V 3 bases short and J 6 bases short, with 11 bases between. The CDR3 covers 12 residues. Written as DNA, the CDR3 is TGCAGTGCTAGTTTTGAGGGCTCTGAAGCTTTCTTT. It encodes CSASFEGSEAFF.

This chain joins TRBV29-1 and TRBJ1-1; TRBD1 agrees at 10 bases. Germline V gives CDR1 SQVTM, CDR2 ANQGSEA. The CDR3 has 16 amino acids. J was trimmed by 4 bases and V by 3 bases; bases with no gene match: 11. The CDR3 bases are TGCAGCGTTGATGGGGGACAGGGGATAGGTGGCACTGAAGCTTTCTTT. This translates into CSVDGGQGIGGTEAFF.

The rearrangement uses TRBV3-1 (or the pseudogene TRBV3-2) and TRBJ1-6; D gene uncertain. This CDR3 is 16 amino acids long. The ends were cut back, 2 bases at V and 0 bases at J, with 8 bases in the middle. CDR1 and CDR2 (germline): LGHDT, YNNKEL (reference sequence). CDR3 loop: CASSQQGSSYNSPLHF. CDR3 DNA sequence: TGTGCCAGCAGCCAACAAGGGAGCTCCTATAATTCACCCCTCCACTTT.

The V call is TRBV6-1, the J call TRBJ1-4; TRBD1 agrees at 7 bases. The CDR3 is 14 residues long. Germline CDR1 reads MNHNS; CDR2 reads SASEGT. J gave up 7 bases and V 0 bases, and 2 bases lay outside the gene matches. The CDR3 nucleotides are TGTGCCAGCAGTGAAGCAGGGGGCGGTGAAAAACTGTTTTTT. Translation gives CASSEAGGGEKLFF.

This clone was observed a few times. This chain connects TRBV9 to TRBJ2-1; 8 bases are shared with TRBD1. V gave up 4 bases and J gave up 6 bases; unmatched junction bases: 9. Per germline, CDR1 SGDLS and CDR2 YYNGEE. This CDR3 is built from 15 residues. The CDR3 region has the DNA TGTGCCAGCAGCCCTCAAGGGCAGGGGGCCAATGAGCAGTTCTTC. Translated: CASSPQGQGANEQFF.

Here the CDR3 reads CASTSAGGSTDTQYF. The CDR3 coding sequence is TGTGCCAGCACCTCAGCGGGAGGGAGCACAGATACGCAGTATTTT. The J gene is TRBJ2-3, the V gene TRBV7-3; 10 nucleotides agree with TRBD2. CDR1 and CDR2 (germline): SGHTA, FQGTGA. CDR3 length equals 15 residues. Trimming took 7 bases from V and 0 from J; bases not matched to a gene: 4.

This clone was seen more than once but under ten times. The chain couples TRBV10-3 to TRBJ1-1, with D maybe TRBD1 (5 bases). This CDR3 is 11 amino acids long. Per the germline V gene, CDR1 is ENHRY and CDR2 is SYGVKD. Trimming removed 11 bases from V and 4 bases from J, with 11 bases in between. Here the CDR3 reads CASAGGTEAFF. The CDR3 coding sequence is TGTGCCTCCGCGGGGGGCACTGAAGCTTTCTTT.

The table lists this clone with a few counts. The CDR3 sequence is CASSKLGAKGGNQPQHF. CDR3 nucleotides: TGTGCCAGCAGCAAATTAGGGGCGAAAGGTGGCAATCAGCCCCAGCATTTT. This chain links TRBV21-1 with TRBJ1-5; TRBD1, the table's D call, was not compared with the DNA. TRBV21-1 is a documented pseudogene. This CDR3 has 17 amino acids.

This chain joins TRBV27 and TRBJ2-7, with 10 bases aligning to TRBD2. Germline CDR1 MNHEY, CDR2 SMNVEV (reference sequence). The CDR3 consists of 14 residues. V shed 6 bases and J 2 bases; nucleotides not matched to a gene: 4. The CDR3 nucleotides read TGTGCCAGCAGGGGAGCGGGAGGGCCCTACGAGCAGTACTTC. Translated: CASRGAGGPYEQYF.

This chain links TRBV7-2 with TRBJ2-3, with a tentative D call TRBD1 (5 bases). The ends were cut back, 1 base at V and 4 bases at J, with 12 bases in the middle. The CDR3 spans 15 residues. From germline, CDR1 is SGHTA and CDR2 FQGNSA. The CDR3 sequence is CASSLVIQGSDTQYF. DNA of the CDR3: TGTGCCAGCAGCTTAGTAATCCAGGGCTCAGATACGCAGTATTTT.

The rearrangement uses TRBV7-2 and TRBJ1-1, with D perhaps TRBD1 (5 bases). The germline V gene encodes CDR1 SGHTA and CDR2 FQGNSA. Trimming pared 1 base from V and 3 bases from J, leaving 12 bases between. The CDR3 extends over 15 amino acids. The CDR3 sequence: CASSLEVAGDTEAFF. As DNA, the CDR3 is TGTGCCAGCAGCTTAGAGGTGGCGGGGGACACTGAAGCTTTCTTT.

CDR3 residues: CASSDGGDPTDTQYF. The DNA of the CDR3 is TGTGCCAGCAGTGACGGGGGGGACCCCACAGATACGCAGTATTTT. The J gene is TRBJ2-3, the V gene TRBV6-4, with TRBD2 matching 7 bases. This CDR3 contains 15 residues. Germline V gene lookup returns CDR1 MRHNA and CDR2 SNTAGT. V lost 2 bases to trimming and J lost 2 bases; unmatched junction nucleotides: 4.

This chain links TRBV6-5 with TRBJ1-2, with a tentative D call TRBD1 (6 bases). Germline assignment: CDR1 MNHEY and CDR2 SVGAGI. V gave up 7 bases and J gave up 2 bases, with 11 bases separating them. This CDR3 region has 13 residues. CDR3 nucleotide sequence: TGTGCCAGCACCAGCGACAGGAACTATGGCTACACCTTC. Amino acid sequence: CASTSDRNYGYTF.

This chain joins TRBV4-1 and TRBJ2-3, with 9 bases lining up with TRBD2. Per germline, CDR1 MGHRA and CDR2 YSYEKL. This CDR3 spans 20 amino acids. Unmatched junction bases numbered 16, after V lost 3 bases and J lost 0 bases. CDR3 DNA sequence: TGCGCCAGCAGCCACCCGAATTCGATTAGCGGGGGCACTAGCACAGATACGCAGTATTTT. The encoded protein is CASSHPNSISGGTSTDTQYF.

The V call is TRBV19, the J call TRBJ1-2, with D possibly being TRBD1 (5 bases). The germline CDR1 and CDR2 sequences are LNHDA and SQIVND (reference sequence). V was trimmed by 3 bases and J by 6 bases, leaving 14 bases between them. CDR3 size: 14 residues. The CDR3, as DNA: TGTGCCAGTAGTATCTGGGGGGATCCAAATGGCTACACCTTC. Amino acids: CASSIWGDPNGYTF.

A single count supports this clone. The chain couples TRBV7-2 to TRBJ1-3, with D possibly TRBD1 on 6 matching bases. V dropped 6 bases and J dropped 2 bases, with 20 bases sitting between them. The CDR3 totals 17 residues. Germline V lookup: CDR1 SGHTA, CDR2 FQGNSA. CDR3 amino acids: CASRTRGGDNAGNTIYF. The CDR3 DNA reads as TGTGCCAGCAGAACTAGGGGTGGGGACAACGCTGGAAACACCATATATTTT.

The rearrangement uses TRBV5-4 and TRBJ2-3, with 9 nucleotides matching TRBD2. CDR1 is SGHNT and CDR2 is YYREEE in the germline V gene (reference sequence). The CDR3 length is 17 residues. V gave up 4 bases and J gave up 0 bases; unmatched junction bases: 9. The DNA for the CDR3 is TGTGCCAGCAGCGGCGGACTAGCGACAACTAGCACAGATACGCAGTATTTT. Translated: CASSGGLATTSTDTQYF. Filled out from reference TRBV5-4 and TRBJ2-3, the complete variable domain reads ETGVTQSPTHLIKTRGQQVTLRCSSQSGHNTVSWYQQALGQGPQFIFQYYREEENGRGNFPPRFSGLQFPNYSSELNVNALELDDSALYLCASSGGLATTSTDTQYFGPGTRLTVL.

The gene calls are TRBV2 and TRBJ1-5; 7 bases line up with TRBD1. The V and J ends lost 7 bases and 1 base, in that order; junction bases with no gene match: 7. This CDR3 is 15 amino acids long. Germline CDR1 is SNHLY and CDR2 is FYNNEI. CDR3 region: CASKKGAGSNQPQHF. As DNA, the CDR3 is TGTGCCAGCAAGAAGGGGGCCGGGAGCAATCAGCCCCAGCATTTT.

The rearrangement joins TRBV30 to TRBJ1-2, with D perhaps matching TRBD1 (5 bases). Per the germline V gene, CDR1 is GTSNPN and CDR2 is SVGIG (reference sequence). Trimming shortened V by 0 bases and J by 4 bases, and 9 bases separated the two germline ends. The CDR3 consists of 13 residues. The CDR3 coding sequence is TGTGCCTGGAGTGTCGGGGGGAGCTATGGCTACACCTTC. It specifies CAWSVGGSYGYTF.